Each of the 20 T cell receptor beta chains below was sequenced from the same sample in a study of blood T cell repertoires in COVID-19. The data were produced by immunoSEQ multiplex PCR, yet TCRdb's version contains in-frame clones alone and is incomplete. The table records roughly 70,000 clones, more than 70% of them present only once. The source material was peripheral blood. Source of these receptors: a woman aged 70 to 79 with acute or convalescent COVID-19.

The rearrangement uses TRBV28 and TRBJ1-3; D may be TRBD1 (5 bases). The CDR3 is 15 amino acids. Germline-derived CDR1 and CDR2 are MDHEN and SYDVKM. V lost 5 bases and J lost 0, with 11 bases in between. The CDR3 bases are TGTGCCAGCAGTGTACAGGTCCACTCTGGAAACACCATATATTTT. It is translated as CASSVQVHSGNTIYF.

This clone appeared a few times. CDR3 loop: CASSSQGGQEKLFF. The CDR3 DNA reads TGCGCCAGCAGCTCCCAGGGGGGACAGGAAAAACTGTTTTTT. The rearrangement uses TRBV5-1 and TRBJ1-4, with 7 bases lining up with TRBD1. CDR1 is SGHRS and CDR2 is YFSETQ in the germline V gene. Losses at the gene ends were 3 bases for V and 8 bases for J; bases not matched to a gene: 7. This CDR3 spans 14 amino acids.

V is TRBV29-1 and J is TRBJ2-1, with D possibly TRBD2 on 6 matching bases. The V gene's germline CDR1 is SQVTM and CDR2 ANQGSEA. V gave up 4 bases and J gave up 4 bases, with 11 bases separating them. The CDR3 runs 13 residues. The CDR3 nucleotides read TGCAGCGTTGGACTAGTTCTGTACAATGAGCAGTTCTTC. Its translation: CSVGLVLYNEQFF.

The chain links TRBV12-5 to TRBJ1-5; 7 nucleotides agree with TRBD1. Germline loops: CDR1 LGHNT, CDR2 FRNRAP. V lost 1 base, J lost 7 bases, and 7 bases stayed unmatched. This CDR3 has 15 residues. CDR3 DNA sequence: TGTGCTAGTGGTTTGGGACAGGGTGGGGGGCAGCCCCAGCATTTT. Its translation is CASGLGQGGGQPQHF.

The gene calls are TRBV19 and TRBJ2-2, with a possible D match to TRBD2 (7 bases). V lost 10 bases and J lost 7, with 19 bases in between. Germline CDR1 reads LNHDA; CDR2 reads SQIVND (reference sequence). CDR3 length: 14 amino acids. CDR3 protein: CATQGGGYFGELFF. The CDR3 nucleotides are TGTGCCACCCAAGGGGGGGGGTATTTCGGGGAGCTGTTTTTT.

The genes are TRBV28 and TRBJ1-5; possible D gene TRBD1, 5 bases. The V gene lost 6 bases and the J gene lost 0 bases, with 12 bases spanning the gap. The germline V gene has CDR1 MDHEN and CDR2 SYDVKM. The CDR3 length is 15 residues. The CDR3 nucleotides are TGTGCCAGCAGGGGGGGACGGCATAGCAATCAGCCCCAGCATTTT. It encodes CASRGGRHSNQPQHF.

The CDR3 here is CASSYNAVQGYGYTF. The DNA of the CDR3 is TGTGCCAGCAGTTACAACGCGGTACAGGGGTATGGCTACACCTTC. J is TRBJ1-2 and V is TRBV6-5; 7 bases line up with TRBD1. The germline CDR1 and CDR2 sequences are MNHEY and SVGAGI. Unmatched junction bases numbered 8, after V lost 2 bases and J lost 5 bases. The CDR3 has 15 residues.

The rearrangement joins TRBV7-9 to TRBJ2-3, with 9 nucleotides matching TRBD1. V lost 4 bases, J lost 2 bases, and 4 bases stayed unmatched. This CDR3 comprises 15 residues. The V gene's germline CDR1 is SEHNR and CDR2 FQNEAQ (reference sequence). The CDR3 region is CASSSGTGNTDTQYF. The DNA for the CDR3 is TGTGCCAGCAGCTCCGGGACAGGGAACACAGATACGCAGTATTTT.

V is TRBV6-1 and J is TRBJ2-7; D possibly corresponds to TRBD1 (6 bases). V lost 3 bases and J 4 bases, leaving 16 bases between the germline ends. CDR1 is MNHNS and CDR2 is SASEGT in the germline V gene. The CDR3 is 15 amino acids. DNA of the CDR3: TGTGCCAGCAGTGATTCAGGACAGACGTCGTACGAGCAGTACTTC. Translating it yields CASSDSGQTSYEQYF.

The rearrangement links TRBV30 to TRBJ1-2, with a tentative D call TRBD1 (5 bases). The CDR3 loop spans 13 amino acids. The V end lost 6 bases, the J end lost 3 bases, and 14 bases lay between the germline ends. Germline CDR1 is GTSNPN and CDR2 is SVGIG (reference sequence). The CDR3 coding sequence is TGTGCCTGTCTCGACGTAGGGGACTATGGCTACACCTTC. Amino acid sequence: CACLDVGDYGYTF.

V usage is TRBV7-2 and J usage is TRBJ2-7, with 9 positions matching TRBD1. The length of the CDR3 is 17 residues. V dropped 5 bases and J dropped 1; count of bases not matched to a gene: 12. Per the germline V gene, CDR1 is SGHTA and CDR2 is FQGNSA. CDR3 sequence: CASSVGSQGAGSYEQYF. Here the CDR3 DNA reads TGTGCCAGCAGCGTCGGATCACAGGGGGCGGGATCCTACGAGCAGTACTTC.

This clone was recorded a few times. This chain uses TRBV2 with TRBJ1-1; D unresolved. CDR1 SNHLY and CDR2 FYNNEI come from the germline V gene. The CDR3 has 13 residues. Trimming took off 1 base at V and 0 bases at J, with 3 bases between the two ends. The CDR3 region has the DNA TGTGCCAGCAGTGAAGACATGAACACTGAAGCTTTCTTT. As protein: CASSEDMNTEAFF.

V and J are TRBV19 and TRBJ2-3; 7 bases line up with TRBD2. This CDR3 comprises 17 residues. Germline trimming cut 1 base from V and 4 bases from J; bases unmatched to any gene: 11. Per the germline V gene, CDR1 is LNHDA and CDR2 is SQIVND (reference sequence). The CDR3 DNA reads TGTGCCAGTAGTATAGGGGGAGGGCCCTTAACGGCAGATACGCAGTATTTT. Residues: CASSIGGGPLTADTQYF.

The genes are TRBV11-2 and TRBJ1-4; TRBD1 matches at 8 bases. Per the germline V gene, CDR1 is SGHAT and CDR2 is FQNNGV. The V segment lost 0 bases and the J segment 7 bases; nucleotides outside the gene matches: 7. The length of the CDR3 is 16 residues. The CDR3 bases are TGTGCCAGCAGCTTAGATCCCCCAGGGGGCTCTGAAAAACTGTTTTTT. This translates into CASSLDPPGGSEKLFF.

This clone was seen once. This chain connects TRBV18 to TRBJ1-2; perhaps TRBD1 as D (6 bases). V dropped 3 bases and J dropped 3 bases, with 11 bases sitting between them. In germline, CDR1 is KGHSH, CDR2 LQKENI. CDR3 length: 14 amino acids. CDR3 DNA: TGTGCCAGCTCACCGGGGCCAGGGGACTATGGCTACACCTTC. Its protein product is CASSPGPGDYGYTF.

This chain joins TRBV6-5 and TRBJ1-2, with 7 bases that match TRBD1. This CDR3 region has 15 residues. The ends lost 5 bases at V and 1 base at J; junction bases unmatched: 7. Germline CDR1 reads MNHEY; CDR2 reads SVGAGI. This CDR3 is CASSPQGTVNYGYTF. CDR3 coding DNA: TGTGCCAGCAGTCCCCAAGGGACAGTTAACTATGGCTACACCTTC.

The V gene is TRBV2, the J gene TRBJ1-5, with TRBD1 matching over 7 bases. V lost 5 bases, J lost 2 bases, and 6 bases stayed unmatched. Germline assignment: CDR1 SNHLY and CDR2 FYNNEI. This CDR3 has 15 amino acids. Written as DNA, the CDR3 is TGTGCCAGCAGTACAGGGGAAAAAGGCAATCAGCCCCAGCATTTT. Its protein product is CASSTGEKGNQPQHF.

J is TRBJ1-2 and V is TRBV7-8, with 8 bases matching TRBD1. Germline V lookup: CDR1 SGHVS, CDR2 FQNEAQ. The CDR3 is made up of 17 amino acids. The J segment lost 8 bases and the V segment lost 5 bases, leaving 19 bases of the junction unmatched. The CDR3 coding sequence is TGTGCCAGCAGCCCGCGGGATAATGGCAGGGGGCAGAAAGGCTACACCTTC. Protein sequence: CASSPRDNGRGQKGYTF.

The J gene is TRBJ1-2, the V gene TRBV6-5; 8 bases fit TRBD1. The CDR3 runs to 15 residues. The germline V gene encodes CDR1 MNHEY and CDR2 SVGAGI. The trim removed 7 bases at V and 4 bases at J, leaving 11 bases unmatched. The CDR3 DNA reads as TGTGCCAGCACCTCCGGGGCAGGGGGCAGCTATGGCTACACCTTC. This translates into CASTSGAGGSYGYTF.

V usage is TRBV5-1 and J usage is TRBJ2-1; 14 bases align to TRBD2. The V gene's germline CDR1 is SGHRS and CDR2 YFSETQ. The CDR3 covers 18 residues. Trimming removed 2 bases from V and 9 bases from J; junction bases left unmatched: 13. CDR3 region: CASSFGTSGGDYIGEQFF. CDR3 nucleotide sequence: TGCGCCAGCAGCTTTGGGACTAGCGGGGGAGACTACATCGGTGAGCAGTTCTTC.